This entry lists 10 T cell receptor beta chains sequenced from one sample in a study of T-cell reconstitution after alpha-beta-depleted transplantation in children listed by TCRdb under 2016. Reading the label with the study, this specimen's treatment or condition is: allogeneic hematopoietic cell transplantation with graft depleted of TCRalphabeta T cells and CD19 B cells. Libraries were constructed by PCR. TCRdb records Illumina HiSeq 2500 as the sequencer. TCR library preparation used molecular barcoding, with unique molecular identifiers applied to normalize quantification of the TCRbeta repertoire. TCRdb trimmed public reads at Q25 via fastp, called clones via MiXCR and kept in-frame beta chains. Rows are unified per CDR3 protein, each entry keeping the most common DNA and genes. In all, the sample holds over 85,000 distinct CDR3 sequences, and under 9% of those were seen once. The top ten hold about 15% of the sample.

Sequenced material: PBMCs, taken before TCRalphabeta/CD19-depleted stem cell transplant. These receptor sequences come from a boy between 2 and 10 years old with acute lymphoblastic leukemia, due to receive a stem cell transplant.

On this clonotype: The junction departs from the called germline gene at one end, perhaps through a read error. The rearrangement joins TRBV7-9 to TRBJ2-2; D remains ambiguous. Germline lookup yields CDR1 SEHNR and CDR2 FQNEAQ (reference sequence). CDR3 length: 14 amino acids. The CDR3 DNA reads TGTGCCATGGGATCCGGTCACTCCACCTGGGAGCTGTTTTTT. As protein: CAMGSGHSTWELFF.

This clonotype was seen at least ten times. The junction differs from germline at one of its ends, possibly a read error. The chain has TRBV7-2 and TRBJ2-1, with D possibly called TRBD1 or TRBD2 (5 bases each). CDR1 and CDR2 from the germline V gene are SGHTA and FQGNSA. The CDR3 length is 13 residues. The CDR3 reads CASSLGPSRPGSF. The CDR3 nucleotides read TGTGCCAGCAGCCTGGGACCCAGCCGGCCGGGCTCCTTC.

Only a few counts were recorded for this clonotype. The chain links TRBV2 to TRBJ2-7; possible D gene TRBD2, 6 bases. Between the trimmed V and J ends, which lost 6 bases and 3 bases, there was a span of 6 bases. Germline V gene lookup returns CDR1 SNHLY and CDR2 FYNNEI. The CDR3 loop spans 11 amino acids. The CDR3, as DNA: TGTGCCAGCAGGCGGGACTACGAGCAGTACTTC. Translation gives CASRRDYEQYF. The full variable domain, in which reference TRBV2 and TRBJ2-7 provide the parts outside the CDR3, is EPEVTQTPSHQVTQMGQEVILRCVPISNHLYFYWYRQILGQKVEFLVSFYNNEISEKSEIFDDQFSVERPDGSNFTLKIRSTKLEDSAMYFCASRRDYEQYFGPGTRLTVT.

V gene TRBV2 combines with J gene TRBJ2-3; 8 bases match TRBD2. V was clipped by 6 bases and J by 5 bases; unmatched bases: 7. This CDR3 contains 14 residues. Germline CDR1 is SNHLY and CDR2 is FYNNEI. The CDR3 protein is CASSSGLGGDTQYF. For the CDR3, the DNA is TGTGCCAGCAGCTCGGGACTAGGAGGAGATACGCAGTATTTT. The full variable domain, rest sourced from reference TRBV2 and TRBJ2-3, is EPEVTQTPSHQVTQMGQEVILRCVPISNHLYFYWYRQILGQKVEFLVSFYNNEISEKSEIFDDQFSVERPDGSNFTLKIRSTKLEDSAMYFCASSSGLGGDTQYFGPGTRLTVL.

This clonotype was picked up a small number of times. The chain is built from TRBV4-3 and TRBJ1-1; D unclear. The CDR3 runs to 13 residues. CDR1 and CDR2 (germline): LGHNA, YSLEER. Between the trimmed V and J ends, which lost 0 bases and 1 base, there was a span of 3 bases. CDR3 loop: CASSQDWNTEAFF. The CDR3 nucleotides read TGCGCCAGCAGCCAAGATTGGAACACTGAAGCTTTCTTT.

The chain carries TRBV6-2 or TRBV6-3 and TRBJ2-6; 14 bases match TRBD2. The CDR3 has 18 amino acids. Looked up from germline, CDR1 is MNHEY and CDR2 is SVGEGT. The V segment lost 6 bases and the J segment 2 bases; nucleotides outside the gene matches: 6. The CDR3 loop reads CASSPRLAGGPGANVLTF. For the CDR3, the DNA is TGTGCCAGCAGCCCCCGACTAGCGGGGGGGCCTGGGGCCAACGTCCTGACTTTC.

Ten or more counts support this clonotype. The J gene is TRBJ2-7, the V gene TRBV5-1; D is possibly TRBD1 (6 bases). This CDR3 has 12 amino acids. V lost 4 bases and J lost 5, with 10 bases in between. CDR1 and CDR2 from the germline V gene are SGHRS and YFSETQ. The CDR3 bases are TGCGCCAGCAGCCTAACAGGGCACGAGCAGTACTTC. It specifies CASSLTGHEQYF.

This clonotype has only a few counts. This chain's CDR3 is CSALQIILTEAFF. DNA for the CDR3: TGCAGTGCTCTCCAGATTATATTGACTGAAGCTTTCTTT. This rearrangement joins TRBV20-1 to TRBJ1-1; D is unresolved. Per germline, CDR1 DFQATT and CDR2 SNEGSKA (reference sequence). The V end lost 5 bases, the J end lost 5 bases, and 15 bases lay between the germline ends. The CDR3 consists of 13 residues.

This clonotype was counted at least ten times. This chain links TRBV20-1 with TRBJ2-6; unclear D gene. Trimming pared 0 bases from V and 0 bases from J, leaving 3 bases between. The CDR3 extends over 14 amino acids. From germline, CDR1 is DFQATT and CDR2 SNEGSKA (reference sequence). The CDR3 DNA is TGCAGTGCTAGAGAGATCTCTGGGGCCAACGTCCTGACTTTC. It encodes CSAREISGANVLTF.

This clonotype was detected ten times or more. This chain links TRBV4-1 with TRBJ2-3, with 9 bases lining up with TRBD1. The CDR3 consists of 16 residues. Germline CDR1 and CDR2: MGHRA and YSYEKL. J lost 1 base, V lost 1 base, and 3 bases had no gene match. For the CDR3, the DNA is TGCGCCAGCAGCCAAGGACAGGGGGTAGGCACAGATACGCAGTATTTT. The encoded protein is CASSQGQGVGTDTQYF.